This TCR beta chain was sequenced during a study of PD-L1 blockade in urothelial cancer. On the study more broadly: Administration of atezolizumab to patients began at some point between 2013 and 2015, at 1,200 mg intravenously every 3 weeks. Blood gave a median approximately 130,000 T cells.

Germline V gene sequence: CDR1 SGHTA, CDR2 FQGTGA. The CDR3 consists of 19 residues. Trimming removed 1 base from V and 5 bases from J; junction bases left unmatched: 13. This clone was seen more than once but under ten times. Using immunoSEQ multiplex PCR, the repertoire was profiled, and TCRdb retains in-frame clones only, with some absent. This sample has about 52,000 clones, with 77% found just once. This sample comprised PBMCs, obtained around atezolizumab (anti-PD-L1) treatment. V and J are TRBV7-3 and TRBJ2-2, with 10 nucleotides matching TRBD2. This clonotype originated in a man aged 65-85 years with urothelial cancer. CDR3 region: CASSLRAFSGGTSTGELFF. DNA of the CDR3: TGTGCCAGCAGCTTAAGGGCGTTTAGCGGGGGGACCTCTACCGGGGAGCTGTTTTTT.